These T cell receptor beta chains were read from a single sample in a study of blood T cell repertoires in COVID-19. The table came from immunoSEQ multiplex PCR; TCRdb's copy has only in-frame clones and leaves some out. Altogether more than 50,000 clones are present, 90% being singletons, with the ten largest covering 7% to 9%. Material for sequencing was peripheral blood. Every receptor here comes from a woman between 40 and 50 years old with active COVID-19. The CDR3 runs from the conserved cysteine through the conserved F or W. The D gene is left open where the match is weak.

J gene: TRBJ2-3
D gene: NA
V gene: TRBV4-3
CDR3 protein: CASSQVLLAPSTDTQYF

J gene: TRBJ1-2
D gene: NA
V gene: TRBV7-9
CDR3 protein: CASSFGGQTSRYGYTF

J gene: TRBJ1-1
D gene: TRBD1
V gene: TRBV19
CDR3 protein: CASKMDRVIPEAFF

J gene: TRBJ1-6
D gene: NA
V gene: TRBV5-4
CDR3 protein: CASSLETDLRNSPLHF

J gene: TRBJ2-1
D gene: NA
V gene: TRBV5-6
CDR3 protein: CASSLEAGPLRNEQFF

J gene: TRBJ2-3
D gene: TRBD1
V gene: TRBV7-9
CDR3 protein: CASSLGDREADTQYF

J gene: TRBJ2-1
D gene: NA
V gene: TRBV10-2
CDR3 protein: CASSEQVNEQFF

J gene: TRBJ2-3
D gene: TRBD2
V gene: TRBV6-5
CDR3 protein: CATSRLAPSTDTQYF

J gene: TRBJ2-5
D gene: NA
V gene: TRBV6-5
CDR3 protein: CASSYSSRQETQYF

J gene: TRBJ2-2
D gene: TRBD2
V gene: TRBV6-4
CDR3 protein: CASSTLAGNPTGELFF

J gene: TRBJ1-1
D gene: NA
V gene: TRBV15
CDR3 protein: CATSRDLPHAGSTEAFF

J gene: TRBJ1-5
D gene: TRBD1
V gene: TRBV11-1
CDR3 protein: CASSPRGYGNQPQHF

J gene: TRBJ1-1
D gene: TRBD1
V gene: TRBV5-6
CDR3 protein: CASSTRTGGNTEAFF

J gene: TRBJ2-3
D gene: NA
V gene: TRBV10-3
CDR3 protein: CAISERGAPTDTQYF

J gene: TRBJ2-3
D gene: TRBD2
V gene: TRBV29-1
CDR3 protein: CSVVVAGATDTQYF

J gene: TRBJ2-3
D gene: NA
V gene: TRBV5-1
CDR3 protein: CASSLVSSGTDTQYF

J gene: TRBJ2-3
D gene: NA
V gene: TRBV11-3
CDR3 protein: CASSLSLATPTDTQYF

J gene: TRBJ2-1
D gene: NA
V gene: TRBV2
CDR3 protein: CASGRGPYNEQFF

J gene: TRBJ1-2
D gene: NA
V gene: TRBV21-1
CDR3 protein: CASSKKSINEGAQNYGYTF

J gene: TRBJ2-1
D gene: NA
V gene: TRBV12-3/TRBV12-4
CDR3 protein: CASSRYNEQFF

J gene: TRBJ2-3
D gene: TRBD1
V gene: TRBV5-1
CDR3 protein: CASSLGTGFTDTQYF

J gene: TRBJ2-3
D gene: NA
V gene: TRBV5-1
CDR3 protein: CASSLGGRRTDTQYF

J gene: TRBJ1-2
D gene: TRBD1
V gene: TRBV29-1
CDR3 protein: CSVGNRGGYTF

J gene: TRBJ2-3
D gene: NA
V gene: TRBV4-3
CDR3 protein: CASSQVGWSAYHF

J gene: TRBJ2-5
D gene: NA
V gene: TRBV5-4
CDR3 protein: CASSLGGQGETQYF

J gene: TRBJ1-2
D gene: TRBD1
V gene: TRBV4-2
CDR3 protein: CASSQAGTGNNYGYTF

J gene: TRBJ1-3
D gene: NA
V gene: TRBV2
CDR3 protein: CASSDRGNGNTIYF

J gene: TRBJ2-7
D gene: NA
V gene: TRBV2
CDR3 protein: CASSSVRVKPYEQYF

J gene: TRBJ2-7
D gene: NA
V gene: TRBV27
CDR3 protein: CASGADFYEQYF

J gene: TRBJ2-7
D gene: NA
V gene: TRBV3-1/TRBV3-2
CDR3 protein: CASSQDWGTKGGQYF

J gene: TRBJ2-3
D gene: NA
V gene: TRBV24-1
CDR3 protein: CATSAGQGTDTQYF

J gene: TRBJ1-1
D gene: TRBD1
V gene: TRBV7-9
CDR3 protein: CASSSTGGVTEAFF

J gene: TRBJ1-1
D gene: TRBD1
V gene: TRBV10-3
CDR3 protein: CAIGPTQGARTEAFF

J gene: TRBJ2-1
D gene: NA
V gene: TRBV20-1
CDR3 protein: CSANLGNEQFF

J gene: TRBJ1-1
D gene: TRBD1
V gene: TRBV30
CDR3 protein: CAWRAGAGTGEAFF

J gene: TRBJ2-5
D gene: TRBD2
V gene: TRBV5-1
CDR3 protein: CASSWGLAGVSLETQYF

J gene: TRBJ1-1
D gene: NA
V gene: TRBV11-3
CDR3 protein: CASSLKPTGEAFF

J gene: TRBJ1-5
D gene: NA
V gene: TRBV2
CDR3 protein: CASSPGEFQPQHF

J gene: TRBJ1-1
D gene: NA
V gene: TRBV7-9
CDR3 protein: CASSITGSNTEAFF

J gene: TRBJ1-2
D gene: TRBD1
V gene: TRBV5-4
CDR3 protein: CASRQTGGNGYTF

J gene: TRBJ2-3
D gene: NA
V gene: TRBV30
CDR3 protein: CASTGRLSPDTQYF

J gene: TRBJ1-3
D gene: TRBD1
V gene: TRBV7-2
CDR3 protein: CASSAWLTGSGNTIYF

J gene: TRBJ1-2
D gene: TRBD1
V gene: TRBV7-2
CDR3 protein: CASSSSSGTVYGYTF

J gene: TRBJ2-1
D gene: NA
V gene: TRBV11-3
CDR3 protein: CASSIPTGITNNEQFF

J gene: TRBJ2-2
D gene: NA
V gene: TRBV30
CDR3 protein: CAWSVGRYSGELFF

J gene: TRBJ2-5
D gene: TRBD2
V gene: TRBV2
CDR3 protein: CASSGGGGQETQYF

J gene: TRBJ1-1
D gene: NA
V gene: TRBV28
CDR3 protein: CASSSAGRVNTEAFF

J gene: TRBJ2-2
D gene: NA
V gene: TRBV7-9
CDR3 protein: CASSLRRGLSGELFF

J gene: TRBJ2-4
D gene: TRBD1
V gene: TRBV19
CDR3 protein: CASSMSAGGAAEENIQYF

J gene: TRBJ2-2
D gene: TRBD2
V gene: TRBV11-3
CDR3 protein: CASSYGTSETGELFF

J gene: TRBJ2-3
D gene: TRBD2
V gene: TRBV7-2
CDR3 protein: CASSSVLAGTDTQYF

J gene: TRBJ1-6
D gene: NA
V gene: TRBV5-1
CDR3 protein: CASSLRQRNSPLHF

J gene: TRBJ2-5
D gene: TRBD1
V gene: TRBV23-1
CDR3 protein: CASSQSGQGKQETQYF

J gene: TRBJ2-7
D gene: TRBD2
V gene: TRBV7-3
CDR3 protein: CASSTWTSVAYEQYF

J gene: TRBJ1-2
D gene: TRBD1
V gene: TRBV10-3
CDR3 protein: CAISGKGADYGYTF

J gene: TRBJ2-7
D gene: TRBD1
V gene: TRBV29-1
CDR3 protein: CSVEGTVRTGFYEQYF

J gene: TRBJ1-2
D gene: NA
V gene: TRBV27
CDR3 protein: CASRTGVRGYTF

J gene: TRBJ2-3
D gene: TRBD2
V gene: TRBV7-3
CDR3 protein: CASSFMSGGARDTQYF

J gene: TRBJ1-4
D gene: TRBD1
V gene: TRBV19
CDR3 protein: CASRARQGTNEKLFF